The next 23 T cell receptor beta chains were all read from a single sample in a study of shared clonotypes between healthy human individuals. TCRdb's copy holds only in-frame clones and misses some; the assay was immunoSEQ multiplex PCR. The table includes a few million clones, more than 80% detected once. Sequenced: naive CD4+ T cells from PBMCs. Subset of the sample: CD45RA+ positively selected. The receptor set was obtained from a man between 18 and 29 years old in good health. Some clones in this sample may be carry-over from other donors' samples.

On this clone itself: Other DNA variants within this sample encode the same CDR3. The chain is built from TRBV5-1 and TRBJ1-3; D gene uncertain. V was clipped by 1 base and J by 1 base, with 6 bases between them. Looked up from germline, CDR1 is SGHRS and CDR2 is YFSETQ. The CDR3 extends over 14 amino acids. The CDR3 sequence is CASSLSGSGNTIYF. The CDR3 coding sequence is TGCGCCAGCAGCTTGTCTGGGTCTGGAAACACCATATATTTT.

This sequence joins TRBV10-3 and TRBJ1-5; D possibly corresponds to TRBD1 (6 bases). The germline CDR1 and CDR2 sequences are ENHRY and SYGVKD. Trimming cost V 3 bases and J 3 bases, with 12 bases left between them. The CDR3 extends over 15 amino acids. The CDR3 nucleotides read TGTGCCATCAGTGAAAGGGCAGGGGTCAATCAGCCCCAGCATTTT. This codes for CAISERAGVNQPQHF.

The CDR3 reads CASSIPGQRGNTIYF. CDR3 nucleotide sequence: TGTGCCAGTAGTATACCGGGACAGAGAGGAAACACCATATATTTT. The genes are TRBV19 and TRBJ1-3, with 7 bases matching TRBD1. V lost 2 bases to trimming and J lost 4 bases; unmatched junction nucleotides: 5. The CDR3 sequence is 15 residues long. Germline values: CDR1 LNHDA, CDR2 SQIVND (reference sequence). The entire variable domain, with the rest obtained from reference TRBV19 and TRBJ1-3, is as follows: DGGITQSPKYLFRKEGQNVTLSCEQNLNHDAMYWYRQDPGQGLRLIYYSQIVNDFQKGDIAEGYSVSREKKESFPLTVTSAQKNPTAFYLCASSIPGQRGNTIYFGEGSWLTVV.

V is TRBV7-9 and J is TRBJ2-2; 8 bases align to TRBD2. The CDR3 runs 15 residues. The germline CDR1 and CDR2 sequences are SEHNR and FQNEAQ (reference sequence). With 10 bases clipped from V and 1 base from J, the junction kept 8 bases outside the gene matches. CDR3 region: CAIEAGGMNTGELFF. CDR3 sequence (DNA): TGTGCCATCGAGGCGGGGGGCATGAACACCGGGGAGCTGTTTTTT. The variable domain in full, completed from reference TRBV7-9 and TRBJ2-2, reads DTGVSQNPRHKITKRGQNVTFRCDPISEHNRLYWYRQTLGQGPEFLTYFQNEAQLEKSRLLSDRFSAERPKGSFSTLEIQRTEQGDSAMYLCAIEAGGMNTGELFFGEGSRLTVL.

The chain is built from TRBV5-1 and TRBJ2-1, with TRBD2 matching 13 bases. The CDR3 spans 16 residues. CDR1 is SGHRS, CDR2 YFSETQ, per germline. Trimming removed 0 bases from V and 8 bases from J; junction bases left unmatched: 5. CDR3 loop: CASSLGTSGREYEQFF. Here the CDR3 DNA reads TGCGCCAGCAGCTTGGGGACTAGCGGGAGAGAGTATGAGCAGTTCTTC.

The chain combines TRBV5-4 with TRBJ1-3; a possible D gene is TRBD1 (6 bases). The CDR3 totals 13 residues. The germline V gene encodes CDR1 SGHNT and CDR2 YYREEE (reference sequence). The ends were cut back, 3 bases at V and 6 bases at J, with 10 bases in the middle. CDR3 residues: CASSSGAVNTIYF. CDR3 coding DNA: TGTGCCAGCAGCTCGGGGGCGGTAAACACCATATATTTT.

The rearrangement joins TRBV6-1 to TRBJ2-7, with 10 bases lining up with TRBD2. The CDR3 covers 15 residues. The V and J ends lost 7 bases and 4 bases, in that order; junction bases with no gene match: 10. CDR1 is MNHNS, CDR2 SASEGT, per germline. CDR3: CASTVGLAETYEQYF. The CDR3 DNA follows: TGTGCCAGCACCGTCGGACTAGCGGAGACGTACGAGCAGTACTTC.

CDR3: CATSRLGTFYYGYTF. CDR3 DNA sequence: TGTGCCACCAGCAGACTAGGGACATTCTACTATGGCTACACCTTC. The chain couples TRBV15 to TRBJ1-2; TRBD1 is a possible D gene (6 bases). Germline V gene data show CDR1 as LNHNV and CDR2 as YYDKDF (reference sequence). This CDR3 has 15 residues. The V end was cut by 2 bases, the J end by 3 bases, with 13 bases between.

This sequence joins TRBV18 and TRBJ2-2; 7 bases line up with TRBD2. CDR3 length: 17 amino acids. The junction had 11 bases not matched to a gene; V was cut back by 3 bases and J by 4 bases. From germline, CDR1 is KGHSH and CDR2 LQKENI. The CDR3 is CASSPRQGGAATGELFF. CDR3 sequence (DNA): TGTGCCAGCTCACCCCGTCAGGGAGGGGCAGCCACCGGGGAGCTGTTTTTT.

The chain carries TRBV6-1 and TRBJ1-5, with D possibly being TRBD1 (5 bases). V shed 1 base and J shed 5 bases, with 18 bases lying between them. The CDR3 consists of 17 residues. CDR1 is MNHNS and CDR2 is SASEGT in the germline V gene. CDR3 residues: CASSEGRDRRIYQPQHF. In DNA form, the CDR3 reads TGTGCCAGCAGTGAAGGGAGGGACCGTAGGATCTATCAGCCCCAGCATTTT.

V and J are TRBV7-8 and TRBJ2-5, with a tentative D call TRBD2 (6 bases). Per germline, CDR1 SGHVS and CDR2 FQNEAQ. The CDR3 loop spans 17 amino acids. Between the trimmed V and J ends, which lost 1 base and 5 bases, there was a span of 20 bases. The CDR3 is CASSLVLLVGGPETQYF. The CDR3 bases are TGTGCCAGCAGCTTAGTTCTCTTGGTGGGGGGACCTGAGACCCAGTACTTC.

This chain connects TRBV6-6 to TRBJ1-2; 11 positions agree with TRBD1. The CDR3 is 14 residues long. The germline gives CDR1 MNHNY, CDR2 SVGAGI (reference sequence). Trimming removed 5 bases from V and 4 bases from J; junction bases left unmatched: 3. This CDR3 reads CASSGQGAGYGYTF. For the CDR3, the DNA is TGTGCCAGCAGTGGACAGGGGGCGGGCTATGGCTACACCTTC.

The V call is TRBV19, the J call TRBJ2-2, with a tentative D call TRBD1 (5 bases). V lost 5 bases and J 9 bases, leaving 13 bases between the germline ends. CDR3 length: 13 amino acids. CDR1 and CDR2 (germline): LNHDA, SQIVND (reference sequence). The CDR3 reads CASSFGRGRELFF. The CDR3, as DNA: TGTGCCAGTAGTTTCGGTAGGGGAAGGGAGCTGTTTTTT.

The DNA of the CDR3 is TGTGCCAGCAACACGGCCCTAGATACGCAGTATTTT. Its protein product is CASNTALDTQYF. The chain has TRBV7-2 and TRBJ2-3; D remains ambiguous. Germline assignment: CDR1 SGHTA and CDR2 FQGNSA. There are 12 residues in the CDR3. Trimming removed 7 bases from V and 5 bases from J, with 10 bases in between.

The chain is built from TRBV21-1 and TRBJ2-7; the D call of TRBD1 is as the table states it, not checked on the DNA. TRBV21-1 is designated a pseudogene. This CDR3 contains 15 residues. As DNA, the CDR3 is TGTGCCAGCAGCAACCGGGACAGGCATCCTTACGAGCAGTACTTC. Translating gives CASSNRDRHPYEQYF.

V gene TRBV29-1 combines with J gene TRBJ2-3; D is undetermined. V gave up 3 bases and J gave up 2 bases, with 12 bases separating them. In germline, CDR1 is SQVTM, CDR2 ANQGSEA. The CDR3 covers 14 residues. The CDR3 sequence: CSVEDWAATDTQYF. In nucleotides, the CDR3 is TGCAGCGTTGAGGATTGGGCGGCCACAGATACGCAGTATTTT.

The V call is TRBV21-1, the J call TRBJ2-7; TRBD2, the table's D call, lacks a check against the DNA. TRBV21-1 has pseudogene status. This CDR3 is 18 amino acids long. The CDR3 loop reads CASILSNRGREIPYEQYF. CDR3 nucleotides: TGTGCCAGCATCCTTAGTAACCGAGGTCGGGAGATTCCCTACGAGCAGTACTTC.

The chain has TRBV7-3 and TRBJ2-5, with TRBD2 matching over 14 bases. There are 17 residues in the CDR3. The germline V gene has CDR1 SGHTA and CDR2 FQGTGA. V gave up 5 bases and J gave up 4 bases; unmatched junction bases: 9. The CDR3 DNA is TGTGCCAGCAGCCCCCGGGGGGGACTAGCGGGAGTAGAGACCCAGTACTTC. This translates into CASSPRGGLAGVETQYF.

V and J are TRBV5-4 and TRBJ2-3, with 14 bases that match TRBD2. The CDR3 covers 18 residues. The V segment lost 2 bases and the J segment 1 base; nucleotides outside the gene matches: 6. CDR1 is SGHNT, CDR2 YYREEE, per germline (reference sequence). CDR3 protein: CASSFPGLAGVGTDTQYF. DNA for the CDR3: TGTGCCAGCAGCTTCCCGGGACTAGCGGGAGTGGGCACAGATACGCAGTATTTT.

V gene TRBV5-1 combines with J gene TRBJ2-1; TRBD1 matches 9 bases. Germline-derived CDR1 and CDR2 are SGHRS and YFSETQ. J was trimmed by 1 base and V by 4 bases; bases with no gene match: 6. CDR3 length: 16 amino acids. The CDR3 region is CASSQTGGGSYNEQFF. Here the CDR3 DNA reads TGCGCCAGCAGCCAGACAGGGGGTGGTTCCTACAATGAGCAGTTCTTC.

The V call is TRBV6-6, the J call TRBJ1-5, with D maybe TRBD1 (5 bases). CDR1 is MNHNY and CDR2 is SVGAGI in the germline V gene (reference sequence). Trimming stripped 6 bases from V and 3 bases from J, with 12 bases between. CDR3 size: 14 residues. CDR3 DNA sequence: TGTGCCAGCAGGCCGGGGACGGTCAATCAGCCCCAGCATTTT. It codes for CASRPGTVNQPQHF.

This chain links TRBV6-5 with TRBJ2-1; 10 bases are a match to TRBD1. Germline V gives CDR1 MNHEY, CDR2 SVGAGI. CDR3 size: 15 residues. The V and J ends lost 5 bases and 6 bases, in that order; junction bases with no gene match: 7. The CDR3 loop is CASSTPGQGFNEQFF. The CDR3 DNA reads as TGTGCCAGCAGTACTCCGGGACAGGGGTTCAATGAGCAGTTCTTC.

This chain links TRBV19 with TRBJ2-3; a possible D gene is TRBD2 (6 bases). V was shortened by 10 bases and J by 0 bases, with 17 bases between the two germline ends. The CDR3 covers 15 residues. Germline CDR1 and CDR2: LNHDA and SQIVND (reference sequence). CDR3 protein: CATIPTRTSTDTQYF. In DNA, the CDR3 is TGTGCCACCATACCGACTAGAACTAGCACAGATACGCAGTATTTT. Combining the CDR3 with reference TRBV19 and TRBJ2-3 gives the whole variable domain DGGITQSPKYLFRKEGQNVTLSCEQNLNHDAMYWYRQDPGQGLRLIYYSQIVNDFQKGDIAEGYSVSREKKESFPLTVTSAQKNPTAFYLCATIPTRTSTDTQYFGPGTRLTVL.